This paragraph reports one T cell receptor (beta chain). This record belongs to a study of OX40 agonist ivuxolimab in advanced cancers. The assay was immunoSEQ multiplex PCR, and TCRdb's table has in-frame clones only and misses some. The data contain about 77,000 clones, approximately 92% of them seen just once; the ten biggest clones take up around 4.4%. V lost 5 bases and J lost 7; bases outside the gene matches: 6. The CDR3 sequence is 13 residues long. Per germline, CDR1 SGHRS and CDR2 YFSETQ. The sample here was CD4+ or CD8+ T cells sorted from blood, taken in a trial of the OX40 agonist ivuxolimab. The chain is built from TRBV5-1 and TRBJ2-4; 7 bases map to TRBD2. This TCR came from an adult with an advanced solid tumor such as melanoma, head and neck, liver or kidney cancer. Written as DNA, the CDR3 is TGCGCCAGCAGTATGACTAGCCCGAACATTCAGTACTTC. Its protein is CASSMTSPNIQYF.